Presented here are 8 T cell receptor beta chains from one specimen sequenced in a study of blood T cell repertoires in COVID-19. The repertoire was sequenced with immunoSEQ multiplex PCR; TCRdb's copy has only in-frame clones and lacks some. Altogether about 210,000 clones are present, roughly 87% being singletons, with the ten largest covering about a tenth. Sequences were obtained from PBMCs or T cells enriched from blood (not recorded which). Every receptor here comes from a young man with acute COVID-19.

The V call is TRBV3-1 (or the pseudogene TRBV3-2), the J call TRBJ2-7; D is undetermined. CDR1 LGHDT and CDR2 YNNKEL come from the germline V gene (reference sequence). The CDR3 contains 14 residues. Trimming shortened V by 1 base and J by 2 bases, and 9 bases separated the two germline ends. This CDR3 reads CASSQVPVTYEQYF. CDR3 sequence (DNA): TGTGCCAGCAGCCAAGTGCCAGTCACCTACGAGCAGTACTTC.

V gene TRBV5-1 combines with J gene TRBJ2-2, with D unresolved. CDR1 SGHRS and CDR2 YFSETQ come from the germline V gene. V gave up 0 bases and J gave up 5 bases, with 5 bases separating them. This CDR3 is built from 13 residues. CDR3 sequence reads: CASSLEETGELFF. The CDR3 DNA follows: TGCGCCAGCAGCTTGGAGGAGACCGGGGAGCTGTTTTTT.

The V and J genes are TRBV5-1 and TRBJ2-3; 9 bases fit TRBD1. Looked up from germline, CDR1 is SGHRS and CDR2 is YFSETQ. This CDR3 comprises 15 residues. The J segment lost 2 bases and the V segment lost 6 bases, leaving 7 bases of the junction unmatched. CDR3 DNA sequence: TGCGCCAGCACCACAGGGGGCGTGGACACAGATACGCAGTATTTT. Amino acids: CASTTGGVDTDTQYF.

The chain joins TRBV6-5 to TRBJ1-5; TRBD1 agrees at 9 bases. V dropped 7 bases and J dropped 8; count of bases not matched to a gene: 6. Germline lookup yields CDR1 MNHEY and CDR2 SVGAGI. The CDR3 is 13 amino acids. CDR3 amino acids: CASIGQGREPQHF. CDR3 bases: TGTGCCAGCATTGGACAGGGGAGAGAGCCCCAGCATTTT.

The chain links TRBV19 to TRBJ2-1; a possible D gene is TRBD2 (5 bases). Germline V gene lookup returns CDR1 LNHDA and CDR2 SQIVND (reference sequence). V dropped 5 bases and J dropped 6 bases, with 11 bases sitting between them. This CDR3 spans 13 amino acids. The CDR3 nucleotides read TGTGCCAGTAGTTCCGGAGAGGGCAATGAGCAGTTCTTC. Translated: CASSSGEGNEQFF.

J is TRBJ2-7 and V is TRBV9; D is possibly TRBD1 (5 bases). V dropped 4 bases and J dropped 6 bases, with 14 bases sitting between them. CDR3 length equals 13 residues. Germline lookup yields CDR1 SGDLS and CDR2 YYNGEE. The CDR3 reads CASSPTQGREQYF. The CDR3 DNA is TGTGCCAGCAGCCCTACCCAGGGTCGCGAGCAGTACTTC.

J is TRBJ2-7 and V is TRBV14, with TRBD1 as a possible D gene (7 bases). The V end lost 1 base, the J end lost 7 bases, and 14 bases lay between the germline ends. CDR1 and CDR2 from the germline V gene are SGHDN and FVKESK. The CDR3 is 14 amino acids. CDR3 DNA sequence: TGTGCCAGCAGCCAAGCAGGGGGGTACGGAGAGCAGTACTTC. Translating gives CASSQAGGYGEQYF. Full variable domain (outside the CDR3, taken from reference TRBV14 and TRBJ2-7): EAGVTQFPSHSVIEKGQTVTLRCDPISGHDNLYWYRRVMGKEIKFLLHFVKESKQDESGMPNNRFLAERTGGTYSTLKVQPAELEDSGVYFCASSQAGGYGEQYFGPGTRLTVT.

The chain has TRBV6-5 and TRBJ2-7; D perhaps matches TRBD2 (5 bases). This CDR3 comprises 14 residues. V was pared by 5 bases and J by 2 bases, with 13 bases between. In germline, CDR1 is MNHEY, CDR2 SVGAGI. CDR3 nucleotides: TGTGCCAGCAGTATCGACGGACTTGCCTACGAGCAGTACTTC. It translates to CASSIDGLAYEQYF.